This T cell receptor beta chain was identified in a study of OX40 agonist ivuxolimab in advanced cancers. Measured with immunoSEQ multiplex PCR; TCRdb has only the in-frame clones, and not every one. The sample lists under 85,000 clones; about 91% were seen once. CDR3 size: 14 residues. The V segment lost 1 base and the J segment 6 bases; nucleotides outside the gene matches: 4. Germline values: CDR1 KGHSH, CDR2 LQKENI. The origin of this receptor is an adult with an advanced solid tumor such as melanoma, head and neck, liver or kidney cancer. The chain combines TRBV18 with TRBJ2-3, with TRBD1 matching 7 bases. The source material was CD4+ or CD8+ T cells sorted from blood, sampled in a trial of the OX40 agonist ivuxolimab. As DNA, the CDR3 is TGTGCCAGCTCACCACGAACAGGGGACGATACGCAGTATTTT. Translated, it gives CASSPRTGDDTQYF.